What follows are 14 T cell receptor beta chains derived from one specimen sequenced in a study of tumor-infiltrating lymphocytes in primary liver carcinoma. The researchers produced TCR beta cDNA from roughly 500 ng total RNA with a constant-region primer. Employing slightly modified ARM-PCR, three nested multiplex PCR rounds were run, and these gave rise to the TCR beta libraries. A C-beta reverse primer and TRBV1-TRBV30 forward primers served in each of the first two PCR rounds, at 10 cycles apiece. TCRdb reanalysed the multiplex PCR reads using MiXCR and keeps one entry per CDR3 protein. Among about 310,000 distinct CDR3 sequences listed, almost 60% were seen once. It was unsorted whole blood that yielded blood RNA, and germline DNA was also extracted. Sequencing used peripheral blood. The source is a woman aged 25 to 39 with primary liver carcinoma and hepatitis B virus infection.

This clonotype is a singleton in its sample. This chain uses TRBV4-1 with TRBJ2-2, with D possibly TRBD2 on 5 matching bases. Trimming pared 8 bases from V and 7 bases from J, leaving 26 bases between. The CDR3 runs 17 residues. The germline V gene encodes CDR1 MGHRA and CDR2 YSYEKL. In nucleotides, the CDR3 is TGCGCCAGCCACCAAGATTTTGGTAGCGTTAAGAGCGGGGAGCTGTTTTTT. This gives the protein CASHQDFGSVKSGELFF.

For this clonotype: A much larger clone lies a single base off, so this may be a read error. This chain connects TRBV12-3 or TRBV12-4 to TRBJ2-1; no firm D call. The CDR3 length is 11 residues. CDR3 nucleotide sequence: TGTGCCAGCAGGTTCAGCTATGAGCAGTTATTC. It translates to CASRFSYEQLF.

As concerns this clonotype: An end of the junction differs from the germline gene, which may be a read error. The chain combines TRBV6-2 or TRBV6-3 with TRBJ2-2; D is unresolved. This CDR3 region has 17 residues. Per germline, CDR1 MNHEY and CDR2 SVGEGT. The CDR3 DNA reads TGTGCCGGCAGTTACTCGATCGGACGCTCGAACACCGGGGAGCTGTTTTTT. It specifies CAGSYSIGRSNTGELFF.

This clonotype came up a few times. The CDR3 here is CASSVQGALGEQFF. The CDR3 region has the DNA TGTGCCAGCAGCGTACAGGGGGCCTTGGGTGAGCAGTTCTTC. The rearrangement links TRBV12-3 or TRBV12-4 to TRBJ2-1; TRBD1 matches at 9 bases. J lost 9 bases, V lost 6 bases, and 9 bases had no gene match. This CDR3 has 14 amino acids.

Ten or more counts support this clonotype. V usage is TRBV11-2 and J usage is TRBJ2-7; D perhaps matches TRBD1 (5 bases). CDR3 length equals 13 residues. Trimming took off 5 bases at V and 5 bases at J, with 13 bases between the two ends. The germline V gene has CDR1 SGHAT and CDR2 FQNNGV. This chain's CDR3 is CASSPNSRDEQYF. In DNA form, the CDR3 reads TGTGCCAGCAGCCCTAATAGCAGGGACGAGCAGTACTTC.

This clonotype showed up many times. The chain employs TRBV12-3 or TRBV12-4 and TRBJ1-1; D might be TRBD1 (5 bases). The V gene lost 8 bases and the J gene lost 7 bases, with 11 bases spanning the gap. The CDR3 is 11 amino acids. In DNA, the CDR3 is TGTGCCAGCGGGGGGGTCGGTGAAGCTTTCTTT. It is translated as CASGGVGEAFF.

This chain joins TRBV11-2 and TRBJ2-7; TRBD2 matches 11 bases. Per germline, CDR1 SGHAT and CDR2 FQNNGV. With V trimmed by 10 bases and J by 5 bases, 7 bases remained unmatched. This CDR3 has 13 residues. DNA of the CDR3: TGTGCCATGGCCGGGACTAGCGGACACGAGCAGTACTTC. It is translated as CAMAGTSGHEQYF.

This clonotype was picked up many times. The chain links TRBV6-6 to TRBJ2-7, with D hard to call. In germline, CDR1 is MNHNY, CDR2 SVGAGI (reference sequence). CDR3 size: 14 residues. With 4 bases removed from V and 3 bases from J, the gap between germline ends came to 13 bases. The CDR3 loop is CASSSVGSIYEQYF. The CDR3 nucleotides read TGTGCCAGCAGTTCTGTAGGCAGTATCTACGAGCAGTACTTC.

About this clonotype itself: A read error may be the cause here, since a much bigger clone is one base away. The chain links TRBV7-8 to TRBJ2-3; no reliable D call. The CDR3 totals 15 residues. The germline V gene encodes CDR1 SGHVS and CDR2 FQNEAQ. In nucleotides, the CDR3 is TGTGCCAGCAGCTTATATCTTCCCCCCCAGGATACGCAGTGTTTT. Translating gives CASSLYLPPQDTQCF.

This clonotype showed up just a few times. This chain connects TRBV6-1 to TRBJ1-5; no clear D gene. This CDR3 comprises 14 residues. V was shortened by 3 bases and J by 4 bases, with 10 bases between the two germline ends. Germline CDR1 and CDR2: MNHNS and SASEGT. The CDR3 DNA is TGTGCCAGCAGTGACCTAATAGCGAATCAGCCCCAGCATTTT. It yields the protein CASSDLIANQPQHF.

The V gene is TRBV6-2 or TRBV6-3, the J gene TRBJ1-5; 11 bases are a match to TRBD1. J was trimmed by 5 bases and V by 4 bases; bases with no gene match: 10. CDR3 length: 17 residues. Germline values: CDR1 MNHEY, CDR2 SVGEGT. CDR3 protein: CASSSSTGTGGYQPQHF. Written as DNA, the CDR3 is TGTGCCAGCAGTTCCTCGACAGGGACAGGGGGTTATCAGCCCCAGCATTTT.

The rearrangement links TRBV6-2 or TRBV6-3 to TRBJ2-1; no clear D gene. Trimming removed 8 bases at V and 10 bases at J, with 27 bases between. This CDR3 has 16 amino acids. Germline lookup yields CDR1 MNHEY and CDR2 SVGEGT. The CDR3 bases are TGTGCCAGCCGTTCGAACTTACTAACGAAGGGTTTCGAGCAGTTCTTC. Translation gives CASRSNLLTKGFEQFF.

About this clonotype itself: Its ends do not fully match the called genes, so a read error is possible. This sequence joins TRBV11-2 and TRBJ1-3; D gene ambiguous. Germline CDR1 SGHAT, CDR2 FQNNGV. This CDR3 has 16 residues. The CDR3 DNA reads TGTGTCAGCAGCAACCTTAGGCTCGGCGCTGGAAACACCATATATTTT. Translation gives CVSSNLRLGAGNTIYF.

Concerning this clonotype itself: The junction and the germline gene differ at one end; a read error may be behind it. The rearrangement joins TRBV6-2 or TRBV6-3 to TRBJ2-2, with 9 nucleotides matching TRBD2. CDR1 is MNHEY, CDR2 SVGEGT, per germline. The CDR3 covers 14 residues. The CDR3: CASNVAGDTGELFF. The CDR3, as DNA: TGTGCCAGCAACGTAGCGGGGGACACAGGGGAGCTGTTTTTT.